The rows below give T cell receptor beta chains drawn from one sample of a study of T cells in Graves' hyperthyroidism and ophthalmopathy. TCRdb redid the calling of the multiplex PCR reads with MiXCR, one entry per CDR3 protein. In the table there are some 400,000 distinct CDR3 sequences, about 13% of which are singletons. The sequencing input was blood. These receptor sequences come from a young man with Graves' hyperthyroidism that later progressed to Graves' ophthalmopathy. CDR3s include the opening cysteine and the closing phenylalanine or tryptophan. A D gene is named only where the DNA matches it firmly. Clone size appears in some rows only: once, few, many, or a class for an expanded clone.

many,TRBV5-1,TRBJ1-2,NA,TGCGCCAGCAGCTACCCGCCGTACGGAACATCTAACTATGGCTACACCTTC,CASSYPPYGTSNYGYTF
many,TRBV5-1,TRBJ1-2,TRBD1,TGCGCCAGCAGCTTGGAGACAGGGAGTGGCTACACCTTC,CASSLETGSGYTF
NA,TRBV5-4,TRBJ2-4,NA,TGTGCCAGCAGCTTACGGCCCGACCTAGCCAAAAACATTCAGTACTTC,CASSLRPDLAKNIQYF
NA,TRBV11-3,TRBJ1-4,NA,TGTGCCAGCAGCTTTTATAATGAAAAACTGTTTTTT,CASSFYNEKLFF
many,TRBV20-1,TRBJ2-1,TRBD1,TGCAGTGCTAGGGGGGACAGGGGCAACAATGAGCAGTTCTTC,CSARGDRGNNEQFF
few,TRBV19,TRBJ1-5,TRBD1,TGTGCCAGTAGTCCCCTTACGGGACAGGGAAATCAGCCCCAGCATTTT,CASSPLTGQGNQPQHF
NA,TRBV15,TRBJ2-1,TRBD2,TGTGCCACCAGCAGAGAGAGGGCTAGCGGGGGTTACAATGAGCAGTTCTTC,CATSRERASGGYNEQFF
NA,TRBV7-9,TRBJ2-3,NA,TGTGCCAGCAGCCGTCCAGCTAATACGCAGTATTTT,CASSRPANTQYF
few,TRBV29-1,TRBJ1-1,NA,TGCAGCGTTGAAGGTTTTTCTACCAAGGGGGGCACTGAAGCTTTCTTT,CSVEGFSTKGGTEAFF
many,TRBV2,TRBJ1-1,NA,TGTGCCAGCGGCTGGGCAAACACTGAAGCTTTCTTT,CASGWANTEAFF
few,TRBV28,TRBJ1-1,TRBD1,TGTGCCAGCAAACGACAGGGGCCCCTTAATGAAGCTTTCTTT,CASKRQGPLNEAFF
few,TRBV6-5,TRBJ2-7,TRBD1,TGTGCCAGCAGTTACGTGACAGGGGCCTACGAGCAGTACTTC,CASSYVTGAYEQYF
NA,TRBV20-1,TRBJ1-6,NA,TGCAATGCTAGTTTGCGGGGAACTACTTCACCCCTCCACTTT,CNASLRGTTSPLHF
NA,TRBV20-1,TRBJ1-5,NA,TGCAGTGCTGAAAGACAGGAGGGCCCCAATCAGCCCCAGCATTTT,CSAERQEGPNQPQHF
NA,TRBV7-2,TRBJ2-3,NA,TGTGCCAGCAGCTTAAGATGGGAACTAGTTGGAGATACGCAGTATTTT,CASSLRWELVGDTQYF
many,TRBV2,TRBJ2-2,NA,TGTGCCAGCAGTTTCGGGGTCGACTTCGGGGAGCTGTTTTTT,CASSFGVDFGELFF
NA,TRBV7-9,TRBJ1-4,NA,TGTGCCAGCAGCTTAGTAGGGAGGGGGAATGAAAAACTGTTTTTT,CASSLVGRGNEKLFF